This entry lists 15 T cell receptor beta chains sequenced from one sample in a study of T cells after yellow fever vaccination. TCRdb reprocessed the 5' RACE reads via MiXCR and lists one record per CDR3 protein. The data hold around 600,000 distinct CDR3 sequences, with 10% to 15% observed a single time. The specimen was PBMCs, collected on the day of the yellow fever booster vaccination. The receptors were gathered from a man aged 30-40 years who received the YFV17D yellow fever vaccine.

V gene TRBV3-1 combines with J gene TRBJ2-1, with D unclear. The CDR3 has 16 residues. The germline V gene encodes CDR1 LGHDT and CDR2 YNNKEL (reference sequence). The V end was cut by 0 bases, the J end by 0 bases, with 9 bases between. The CDR3 DNA reads TGTGCCAGCAGCCAAGAAGTGCGCCGCTCCTACAATGAGCAGTTCTTC. This sequence encodes CASSQEVRRSYNEQFF.

At least ten counts were recorded for this clonotype. The CDR3 DNA sequence: TGCAGTGCTAGAGGAGCGAACGGGGCCACAGATACGCAGTATTTT. This codes for CSARGANGATDTQYF. V gene TRBV20-1 combines with J gene TRBJ2-3; D may correspond to TRBD1 or TRBD2 (5 bases each). V was pared by 1 base and J by 2 bases, with 13 bases between. This CDR3 region has 15 residues. Germline V gene data show CDR1 as DFQATT and CDR2 as SNEGSKA (reference sequence).

In its sample, this clonotype was seen many times. The chain carries TRBV12-3 or TRBV12-4 and TRBJ2-2, with 8 bases lining up with TRBD1. Trimming took 7 bases from V and 3 from J; bases not matched to a gene: 4. This CDR3 spans 14 amino acids. Here the CDR3 reads CASNGQGDTGELFF. The CDR3 DNA reads TGTGCCAGCAACGGACAGGGTGACACCGGGGAGCTGTTTTTT.

This clonotype was seen more than once but under ten times. This sequence joins TRBV5-4 and TRBJ2-2; 7 bases are shared with TRBD2. Trimming removed 0 bases from V and 5 bases from J; junction bases left unmatched: 1. The CDR3 is 14 amino acids. In germline, CDR1 is SGHNT, CDR2 YYREEE (reference sequence). Here the CDR3 DNA reads TGTGCCAGCAGCTTGGGGGAGGGGACCGGGGAGCTGTTTTTT. As protein: CASSLGEGTGELFF.

A few counts support this clonotype. This chain joins TRBV5-1 and TRBJ2-1; 13 bases line up with TRBD2. The ends lost 1 base at V and 7 bases at J; junction bases unmatched: 11. The CDR3 loop spans 18 amino acids. Per germline, CDR1 SGHRS and CDR2 YFSETQ. The CDR3 region is CASSLIQLAGGIMNEQFF. Here the CDR3 DNA reads TGCGCCAGCAGCTTGATCCAACTAGCGGGAGGGATCATGAATGAGCAGTTCTTC.

A few counts support this clonotype. V is TRBV6-2 or TRBV6-3 and J is TRBJ2-1; TRBD2 is a possible D gene (6 bases). Germline CDR1 is MNHEY and CDR2 is SVGEGT. Trimming took off 5 bases at V and 0 bases at J, with 11 bases between the two ends. CDR3 size: 15 residues. In DNA, the CDR3 is TGTGCCAGCAGTATAGCGGCCAGCTCCTACAATGAGCAGTTCTTC. The encoded protein is CASSIAASSYNEQFF.

The chain combines TRBV18 with TRBJ2-7, with 11 nucleotides matching TRBD1. The ends lost 6 bases at V and 6 bases at J; junction bases unmatched: 10. CDR3 length: 15 amino acids. Per the germline V gene, CDR1 is KGHSH and CDR2 is LQKENI. The CDR3 loop reads CASSPSSGTGGEQYF. CDR3 DNA sequence: TGTGCCAGCTCCCCAAGTTCCGGGACAGGGGGCGAGCAGTACTTC.

The chain couples TRBV24-1 to TRBJ2-1; weak D call: TRBD1 (5 bases). V lost 5 bases and J 6 bases, leaving 13 bases between the germline ends. Germline assignment: CDR1 KGHDR and CDR2 SFDVKD. The CDR3 extends over 14 amino acids. For the CDR3, the DNA is TGTGCCACCAGTGTTAGGGGATCAGGCAATGAGCAGTTCTTC. Protein product: CATSVRGSGNEQFF.

This clonotype was counted ten times or more. This chain connects TRBV3-1 to TRBJ2-6, with D perhaps TRBD2 (5 bases). CDR3 length equals 14 residues. V was pared by 4 bases and J by 4 bases, with 8 bases between. Germline CDR1 and CDR2: LGHDT and YNNKEL (reference sequence). The DNA of the CDR3 is TGTGCCAGCAGCCGCGGGCCGGGGGCCAACGTCCTGACTTTC. Its protein is CASSRGPGANVLTF.

This chain links TRBV12-3 or TRBV12-4 with TRBJ2-1; D gene unclear. This CDR3 region has 18 residues. V lost 8 bases and J 0 bases, leaving 23 bases between the germline ends. The CDR3: CASCPLLITPSSYNEQFF. The CDR3 DNA is TGTGCCAGCTGCCCGCTCCTCATCACCCCGAGCTCCTACAATGAGCAGTTCTTC.

Only a few counts were recorded for this clonotype. This chain uses TRBV7-8 with TRBJ2-5, with 11 bases lining up with TRBD2. CDR1 is SGHVS and CDR2 is FQNEAQ in the germline V gene. V lost 4 bases and J lost 5; bases outside the gene matches: 6. This CDR3 spans 15 amino acids. CDR3 sequence reads: CASSSLRLAGETQYF. CDR3 nucleotides: TGTGCCAGCAGCTCCCTCCGACTAGCGGGGGAGACCCAGTACTTC.

The J gene is TRBJ2-1, the V gene TRBV2; TRBD2 matches at 13 bases. Germline CDR1 and CDR2: SNHLY and FYNNEI. The CDR3 loop spans 15 amino acids. V was clipped by 4 bases and J by 10 bases; unmatched bases: 7. In DNA form, the CDR3 reads TGTGCCAGCAGTGGAGGACTAGCGGGAGAAAGGGAGCAGTTCTTC. Translating it yields CASSGGLAGEREQFF.

This clonotype was observed a handful of times. This sequence joins TRBV19 and TRBJ2-3; 9 nucleotides agree with TRBD2. Germline V CDR1 and CDR2: LNHDA, SQIVND (reference sequence). The junction had 11 bases not matched to a gene; V was cut back by 4 bases and J by 6 bases. The CDR3 runs 16 residues. Written as DNA, the CDR3 is TGTGCCAGTAGTACCTCCGGCGGGAGGGCCAGGGATACGCAGTATTTT. Its protein is CASSTSGGRARDTQYF.

V is TRBV15 and J is TRBJ2-1; 8 nucleotides align to TRBD1. V dropped 4 bases and J dropped 6; count of bases not matched to a gene: 11. Per the germline V gene, CDR1 is LNHNV and CDR2 is YYDKDF (reference sequence). The CDR3 is 16 residues long. CDR3 bases: TGTGCCACCAGCAACCTGAGGACAGGGAATCCCAATGAGCAGTTCTTC. Amino acid sequence: CATSNLRTGNPNEQFF. Together with reference TRBV15 and TRBJ2-1, the CDR3 gives the full variable domain: DAMVIQNPRYQVTQFGKPVTLSCSQTLNHNVMYWYQQKSSQAPKLLFHYYDKDFNNEADTPDNFQSRRPNTSFCFLDIRSPGLGDTAMYLCATSNLRTGNPNEQFFGPGTRLTVL.

The CDR3 loop is CASSSGPYGYTF. The CDR3 DNA sequence: TGTGCCAGCTCGTCGGGACCCTATGGCTACACCTTC. V gene TRBV12-3 or TRBV12-4 combines with J gene TRBJ1-2, with a tentative D call TRBD1 (5 bases). Trimming removed 8 bases from V and 4 bases from J, with 11 bases in between. There are 12 residues in the CDR3.